This T cell receptor (beta chain) stems from a study of T-cell memory formation after mild COVID-19. Points from the study as a whole: Certain responding clones were present in pre-infection memory, suggesting participation of cross-reactive memory. Contracting CD4+ clones sat mainly in CM and EM; CD8+ in EMRA.

V lost 1 base to trimming and J lost 4 bases, with 11 bases between them. Germline loops: CDR1 MNHEY, CDR2 SVGEGT. The CDR3 runs to 15 residues. TCRdb called the 5' RACE reads again in MiXCR, with one record for every CDR3 protein. The sample shows hundreds of thousands of distinct CDR3 sequences, roughly 17% of them seen only once. This clonotype turned up a few times. Its antigen remains unknown. The sequence came from an adult woman who had mild COVID-19 (a few samples of this study predate the infection). Cell type and time point are not known. Sequenced material: PBMCs or a T cell subset sorted from them (not recorded which). This chain joins TRBV6-2 or TRBV6-3 and TRBJ2-4; D remains unclear. The CDR3 DNA reads TGTGCCAGCAGTTACTATGCGGAACAAAAAAACATTCAGTACTTC. This sequence encodes CASSYYAEQKNIQYF.